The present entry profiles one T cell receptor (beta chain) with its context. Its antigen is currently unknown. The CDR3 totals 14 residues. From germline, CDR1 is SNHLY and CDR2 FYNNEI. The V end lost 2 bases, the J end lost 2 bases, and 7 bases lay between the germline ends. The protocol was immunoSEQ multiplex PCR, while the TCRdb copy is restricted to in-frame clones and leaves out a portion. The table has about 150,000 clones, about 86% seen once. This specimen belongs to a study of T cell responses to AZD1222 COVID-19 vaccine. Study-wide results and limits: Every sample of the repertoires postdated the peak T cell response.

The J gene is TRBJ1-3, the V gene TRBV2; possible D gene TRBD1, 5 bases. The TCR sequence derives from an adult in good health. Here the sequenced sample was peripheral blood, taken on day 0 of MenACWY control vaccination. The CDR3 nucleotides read TGTGCCAGCAGTGAACAGGGCGCTGGAAACACCATATATTTT. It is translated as CASSEQGAGNTIYF.